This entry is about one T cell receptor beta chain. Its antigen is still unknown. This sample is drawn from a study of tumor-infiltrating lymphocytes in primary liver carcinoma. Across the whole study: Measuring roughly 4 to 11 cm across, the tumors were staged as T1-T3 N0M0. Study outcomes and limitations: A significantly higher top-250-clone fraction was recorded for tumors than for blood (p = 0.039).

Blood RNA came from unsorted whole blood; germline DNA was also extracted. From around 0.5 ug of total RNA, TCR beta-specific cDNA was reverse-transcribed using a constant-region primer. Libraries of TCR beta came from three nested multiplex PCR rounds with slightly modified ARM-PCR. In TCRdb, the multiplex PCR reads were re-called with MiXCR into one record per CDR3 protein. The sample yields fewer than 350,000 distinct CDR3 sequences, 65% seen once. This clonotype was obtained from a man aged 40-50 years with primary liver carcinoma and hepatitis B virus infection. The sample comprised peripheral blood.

CDR3 sequence (DNA): TGTGCCAGCAGCAGCCTGGGAGGTCTAGAGCAGTACTTC. Residues: CASSSLGGLEQYF. The genes are TRBV12-3 or TRBV12-4 and TRBJ2-7; D possibly corresponds to TRBD2 (6 bases). V was trimmed by 6 bases and J by 7 bases, leaving 16 bases between them. This CDR3 is built from 13 residues.